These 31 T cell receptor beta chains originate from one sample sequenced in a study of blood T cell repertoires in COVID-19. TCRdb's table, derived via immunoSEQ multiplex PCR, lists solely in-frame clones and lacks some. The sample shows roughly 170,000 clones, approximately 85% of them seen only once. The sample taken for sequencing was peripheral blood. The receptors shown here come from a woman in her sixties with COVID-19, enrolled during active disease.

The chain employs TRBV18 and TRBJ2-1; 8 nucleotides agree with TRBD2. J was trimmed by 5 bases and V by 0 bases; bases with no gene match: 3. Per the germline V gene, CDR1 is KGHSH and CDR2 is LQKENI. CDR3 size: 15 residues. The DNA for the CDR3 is TGTGCCAGCTCACCACCAGCGGGAGAGGACAATGAGCAGTTCTTC. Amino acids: CASSPPAGEDNEQFF.

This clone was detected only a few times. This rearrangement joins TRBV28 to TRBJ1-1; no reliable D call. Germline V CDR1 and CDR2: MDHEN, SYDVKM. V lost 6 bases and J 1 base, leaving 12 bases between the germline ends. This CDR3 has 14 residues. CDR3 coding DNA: TGTGCCAGCAGCTCATCTATTCCGAACACTGAAGCTTTCTTT. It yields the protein CASSSSIPNTEAFF.

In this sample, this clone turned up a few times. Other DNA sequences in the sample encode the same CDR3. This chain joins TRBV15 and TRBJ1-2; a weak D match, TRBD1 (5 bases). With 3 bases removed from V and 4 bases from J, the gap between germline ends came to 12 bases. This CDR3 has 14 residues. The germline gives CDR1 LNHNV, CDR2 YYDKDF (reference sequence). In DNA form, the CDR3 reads TGTGCCACCAGCAGGGGGGAGGGATCCTATGGCTACACCTTC. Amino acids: CATSRGEGSYGYTF.

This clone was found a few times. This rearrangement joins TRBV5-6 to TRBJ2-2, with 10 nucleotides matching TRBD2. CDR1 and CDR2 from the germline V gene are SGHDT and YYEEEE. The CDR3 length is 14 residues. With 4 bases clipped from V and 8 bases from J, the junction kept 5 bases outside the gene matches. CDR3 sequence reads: CASSRGLALGELFF. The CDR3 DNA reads TGTGCCAGCAGCCGGGGACTAGCGTTAGGGGAGCTGTTTTTT.

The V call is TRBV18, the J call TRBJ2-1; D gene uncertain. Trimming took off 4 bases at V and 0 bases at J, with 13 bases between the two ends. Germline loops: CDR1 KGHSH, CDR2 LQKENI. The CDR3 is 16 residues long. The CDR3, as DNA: TGTGCCAGCTCACGACGACTCCCTAGCTCCTACAATGAGCAGTTCTTC. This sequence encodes CASSRRLPSSYNEQFF.

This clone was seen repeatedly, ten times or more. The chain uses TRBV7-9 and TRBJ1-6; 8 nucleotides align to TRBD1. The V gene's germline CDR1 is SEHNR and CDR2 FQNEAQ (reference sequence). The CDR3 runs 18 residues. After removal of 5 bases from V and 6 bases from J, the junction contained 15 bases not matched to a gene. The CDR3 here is CASSPLPQGQGINSPLHF. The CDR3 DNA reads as TGTGCCAGCAGCCCTCTACCCCAAGGACAGGGAATTAATTCACCCCTCCACTTT.

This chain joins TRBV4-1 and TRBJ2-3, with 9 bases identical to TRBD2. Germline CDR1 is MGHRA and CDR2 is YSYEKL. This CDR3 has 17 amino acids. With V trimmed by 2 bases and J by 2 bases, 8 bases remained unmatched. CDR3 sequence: CASSQRALAGYTDTQYF. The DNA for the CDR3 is TGCGCCAGCAGCCAAAGGGCCCTAGCGGGGTACACAGATACGCAGTATTTT.

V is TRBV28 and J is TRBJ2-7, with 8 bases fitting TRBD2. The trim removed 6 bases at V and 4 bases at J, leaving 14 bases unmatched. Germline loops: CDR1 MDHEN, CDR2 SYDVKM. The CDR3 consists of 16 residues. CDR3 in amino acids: CASRDKRGLDWYEQYF. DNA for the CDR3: TGTGCCAGCAGGGACAAGCGGGGGCTGGATTGGTACGAGCAGTACTTC.

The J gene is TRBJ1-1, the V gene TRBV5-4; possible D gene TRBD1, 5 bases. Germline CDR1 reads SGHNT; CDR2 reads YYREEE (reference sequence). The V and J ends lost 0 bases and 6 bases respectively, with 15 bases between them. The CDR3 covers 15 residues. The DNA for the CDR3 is TGTGCCAGCAGCTTGGAATTTACAGGTCGCGCTGAAGCTTTCTTT. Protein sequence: CASSLEFTGRAEAFF.

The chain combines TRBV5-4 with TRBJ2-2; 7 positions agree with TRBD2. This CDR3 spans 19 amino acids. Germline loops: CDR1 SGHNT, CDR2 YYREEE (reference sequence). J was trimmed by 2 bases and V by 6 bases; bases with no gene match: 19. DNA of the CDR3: TGTGCCAGCAACCCCGGACGGAGCAAGAAGGGACTAAACACCGGGGAGCTGTTTTTT. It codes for CASNPGRSKKGLNTGELFF.

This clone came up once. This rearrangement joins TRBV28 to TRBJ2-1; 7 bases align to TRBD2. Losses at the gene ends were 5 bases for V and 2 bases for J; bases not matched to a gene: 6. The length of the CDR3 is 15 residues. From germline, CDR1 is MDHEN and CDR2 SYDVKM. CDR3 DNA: TGTGCCAGCAGTCGGGCGGGGGTCCCCTACAATGAGCAGTTCTTC. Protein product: CASSRAGVPYNEQFF.

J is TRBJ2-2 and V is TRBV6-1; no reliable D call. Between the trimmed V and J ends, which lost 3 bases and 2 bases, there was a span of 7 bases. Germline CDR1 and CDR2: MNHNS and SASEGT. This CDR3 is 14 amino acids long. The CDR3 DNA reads TGTGCCAGCAGTGAGTTAGCTAACACCGGGGAGCTGTTTTTT. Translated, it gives CASSELANTGELFF.

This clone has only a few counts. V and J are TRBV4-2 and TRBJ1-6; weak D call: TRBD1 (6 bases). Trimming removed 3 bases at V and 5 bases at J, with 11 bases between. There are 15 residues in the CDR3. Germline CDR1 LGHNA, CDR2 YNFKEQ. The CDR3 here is CASSQTPGDNSPLHF. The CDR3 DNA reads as TGTGCCAGCAGCCAGACCCCAGGGGATAATTCACCCCTCCACTTT.

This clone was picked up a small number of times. The CDR3 DNA is TGTGCCAGCAGCCCACGACAGGAGACCTACGAGCAGTACTTC. It encodes CASSPRQETYEQYF. This chain links TRBV9 with TRBJ2-7, with TRBD1 as a possible D gene (6 bases). Trimming cost V 4 bases and J 2 bases, with 13 bases left between them. The CDR3 is 14 residues long. Looked up from germline, CDR1 is SGDLS and CDR2 is YYNGEE. The whole variable domain, filled in from reference TRBV9 and TRBJ2-7, reads DSGVTQTPKHLITATGQRVTLRCSPRSGDLSVYWYQQSLDQGLQFLIQYYNGEERAKGNILERFSAQQFPDLHSELNLSSLELGDSALYFCASSPRQETYEQYFGPGTRLTVT.

The CDR3 bases are TGTGCCAGCAGCCTTCAGACAGGGCCCGATACGCAGTATTTT. Translation: CASSLQTGPDTQYF. This chain connects TRBV7-3 to TRBJ2-3; 7 bases agree with TRBD1. V was pared by 5 bases and J by 6 bases, with 8 bases of the junction left unmatched. Germline values: CDR1 SGHTA, CDR2 FQGTGA. This CDR3 spans 14 amino acids.

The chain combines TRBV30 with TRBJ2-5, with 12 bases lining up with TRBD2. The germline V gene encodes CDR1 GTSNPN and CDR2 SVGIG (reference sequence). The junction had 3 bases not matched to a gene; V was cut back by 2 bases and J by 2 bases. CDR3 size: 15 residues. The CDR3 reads CAWSRGLAGQETQYF. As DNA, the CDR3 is TGTGCCTGGAGTCGAGGACTAGCGGGGCAAGAGACCCAGTACTTC.

CDR3 amino acids: CASSRGQGAGNQPQHF. DNA for the CDR3: TGTGCCAGTAGTAGGGGACAGGGGGCTGGAAATCAGCCCCAGCATTTT. This chain joins TRBV19 and TRBJ1-5, with 12 bases that match TRBD1. CDR1 is LNHDA, CDR2 SQIVND, per germline (reference sequence). V trimming: 4 bases; J trimming: 4 bases; junction bases outside the gene matches: 5. This CDR3 comprises 16 residues.

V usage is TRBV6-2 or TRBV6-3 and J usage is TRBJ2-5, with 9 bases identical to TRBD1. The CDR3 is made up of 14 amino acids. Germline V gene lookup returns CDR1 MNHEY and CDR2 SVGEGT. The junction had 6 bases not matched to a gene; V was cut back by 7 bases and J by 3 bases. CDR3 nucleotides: TGTGCCAGCAACCCTGGGACAGGGAAAGAGACCCAGTACTTC. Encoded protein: CASNPGTGKETQYF.

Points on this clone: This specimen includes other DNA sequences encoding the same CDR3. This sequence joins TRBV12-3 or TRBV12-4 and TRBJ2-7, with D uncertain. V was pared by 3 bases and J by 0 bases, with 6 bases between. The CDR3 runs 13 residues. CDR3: CASSLSVSYEQYF. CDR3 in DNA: TGTGCCAGCAGTTTGTCCGTCTCCTACGAGCAGTACTTC.

Written as DNA, the CDR3 is TGTGCCAGCAGCCCCCGGGGATTAGCTGATTCACCCCTCCACTTT. This translates into CASSPRGLADSPLHF. The chain recombines TRBV6-6 with TRBJ1-6; D is uncertain. This CDR3 spans 15 amino acids. V was cut by 6 bases and J by 8 bases, with 17 bases left in between. Per the germline V gene, CDR1 is MNHNY and CDR2 is SVGAGI (reference sequence).

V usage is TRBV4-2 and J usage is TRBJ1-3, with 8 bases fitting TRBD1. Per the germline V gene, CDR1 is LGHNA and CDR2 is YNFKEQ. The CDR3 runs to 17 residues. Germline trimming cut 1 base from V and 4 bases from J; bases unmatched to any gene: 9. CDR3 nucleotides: TGTGCCAGCAGCCAAGTCGGCCAGGGGGCCGACGGAAACACCATATATTTT. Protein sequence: CASSQVGQGADGNTIYF.

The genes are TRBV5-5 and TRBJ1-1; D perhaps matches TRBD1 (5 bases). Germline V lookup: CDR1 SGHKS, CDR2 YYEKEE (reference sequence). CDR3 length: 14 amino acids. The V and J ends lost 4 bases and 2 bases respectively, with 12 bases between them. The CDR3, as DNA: TGTGCCAGCAGCATTACCGGGGGAAACACTGAAGCTTTCTTT. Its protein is CASSITGGNTEAFF.

CDR3 loop: CASTGNNEQFF. CDR3 DNA sequence: TGCGCCAGCACAGGGAACAATGAGCAGTTCTTC. The V and J genes are TRBV5-1 and TRBJ2-1; D might be TRBD1 (5 bases). Looked up from germline, CDR1 is SGHRS and CDR2 is YFSETQ. The V and J ends lost 6 bases and 5 bases respectively, with 6 bases between them. This CDR3 comprises 11 residues.

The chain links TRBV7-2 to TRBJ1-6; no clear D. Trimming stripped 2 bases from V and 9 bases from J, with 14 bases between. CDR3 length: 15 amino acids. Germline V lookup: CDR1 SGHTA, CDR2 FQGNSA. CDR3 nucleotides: TGTGCCAGCAGCTTAAAGGTAGAGCGCAGTTCACCCCTCCACTTT. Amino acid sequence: CASSLKVERSSPLHF. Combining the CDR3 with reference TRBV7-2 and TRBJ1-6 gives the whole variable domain GAGVSQSPSNKVTEKGKDVELRCDPISGHTALYWYRQSLGQGLEFLIYFQGNSAPDKSGLPSDRFSAERTGGSVSTLTIQRTQQEDSAVYLCASSLKVERSSPLHFGNGTRLTVT.

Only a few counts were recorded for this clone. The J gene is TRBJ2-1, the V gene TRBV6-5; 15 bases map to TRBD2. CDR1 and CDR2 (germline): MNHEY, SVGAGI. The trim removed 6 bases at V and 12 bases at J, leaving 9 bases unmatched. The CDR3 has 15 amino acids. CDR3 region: CASSSGTSGRIRQFF. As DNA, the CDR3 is TGTGCCAGCAGCTCCGGGACTAGCGGGAGGATCCGGCAGTTCTTC.

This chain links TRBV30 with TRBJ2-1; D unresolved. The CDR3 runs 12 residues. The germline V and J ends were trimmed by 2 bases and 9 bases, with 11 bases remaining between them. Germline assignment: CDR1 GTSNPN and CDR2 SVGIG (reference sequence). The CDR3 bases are TGTGCCTGGAGTCAGGTCGGTGGTGAGCAGTTCTTC. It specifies CAWSQVGGEQFF.

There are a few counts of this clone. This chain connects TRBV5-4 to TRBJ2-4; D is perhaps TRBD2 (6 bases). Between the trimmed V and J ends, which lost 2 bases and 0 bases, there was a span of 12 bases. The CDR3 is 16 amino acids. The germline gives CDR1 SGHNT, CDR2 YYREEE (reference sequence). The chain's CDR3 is CASSLRRDLAKNIQYF. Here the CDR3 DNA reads TGTGCCAGCAGCTTAAGGAGGGATCTAGCCAAAAACATTCAGTACTTC.

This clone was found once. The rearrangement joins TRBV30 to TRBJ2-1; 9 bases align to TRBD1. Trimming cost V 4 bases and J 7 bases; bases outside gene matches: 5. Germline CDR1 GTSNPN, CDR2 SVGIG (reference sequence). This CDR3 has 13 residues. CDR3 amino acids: CAWTRGTGNEQFF. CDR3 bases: TGTGCCTGGACCCGAGGGACAGGGAATGAGCAGTTCTTC.

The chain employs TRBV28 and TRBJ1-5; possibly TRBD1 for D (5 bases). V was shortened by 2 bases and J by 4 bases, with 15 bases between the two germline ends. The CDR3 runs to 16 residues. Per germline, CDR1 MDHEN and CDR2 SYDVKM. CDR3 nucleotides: TGTGCCAGCAGTTTAGGTCGGGGGAGGTGGAATCAGCCCCAGCATTTT. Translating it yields CASSLGRGRWNQPQHF.

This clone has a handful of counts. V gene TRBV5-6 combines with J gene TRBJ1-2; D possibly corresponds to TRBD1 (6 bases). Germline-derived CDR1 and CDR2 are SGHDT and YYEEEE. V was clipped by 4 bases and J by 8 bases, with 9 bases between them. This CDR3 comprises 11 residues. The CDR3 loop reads CASSQQGGYTF. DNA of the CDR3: TGTGCCAGCAGCCAACAGGGAGGCTACACCTTC. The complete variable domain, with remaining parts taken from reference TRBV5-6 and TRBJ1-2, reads DAGVTQSPTHLIKTRGQQVTLRCSPKSGHDTVSWYQQALGQGPQFIFQYYEEEERQRGNFPDRFSGHQFPNYSSELNVNALLLGDSALYLCASSQQGGYTFGSGTRLTVV.

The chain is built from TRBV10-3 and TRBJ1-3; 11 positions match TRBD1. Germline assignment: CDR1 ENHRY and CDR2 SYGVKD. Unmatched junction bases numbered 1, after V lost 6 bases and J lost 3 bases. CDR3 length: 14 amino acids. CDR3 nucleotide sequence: TGTGCCATCAGCGGGACAGGGGGTGGAAACACCATATATTTT. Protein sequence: CAISGTGGGNTIYF.